Listed below are T cell receptor beta chains from one sample, sequenced in a study of blood T cell repertoires in COVID-19. Clones were sequenced by immunoSEQ multiplex PCR, and TCRdb holds only the in-frame ones, with some missing. The profile shows over 200,000 clones, approximately 90% of them singletons. The sequenced sample consisted of PBMCs or T cells enriched from blood (not recorded which). These receptor sequences come from a man under 40 who had recovered from COVID-19. The conserved cysteine and the conserved F or W are not part of the CDR3 here. D genes are given only for firm matches.

CDR3 protein: ASSGPGMDQY
J gene: TRBJ2-5
V gene: TRBV7-9
D gene: .

CDR3 protein: ASSLAGYGNTIY
J gene: TRBJ1-3
V gene: TRBV5-1
D gene: .

CDR3 protein: ASSSIDSGRRDNEQF
J gene: TRBJ2-1
V gene: TRBV2
D gene: TRBD2

CDR3 protein: ASSPAGLYNEQF
J gene: TRBJ2-1
V gene: TRBV7-2
D gene: .

CDR3 protein: ASSRAASGSSYNEQF
J gene: TRBJ2-1
V gene: TRBV19
D gene: TRBD2

CDR3 protein: ASSLEGEQY
J gene: TRBJ2-7
V gene: TRBV5-6
D gene: .

CDR3 protein: ASSLLANEQF
J gene: TRBJ2-1
V gene: TRBV18
D gene: .

CDR3 protein: ASSEFGSGVNTEAF
J gene: TRBJ1-1
V gene: TRBV2
D gene: .

CDR3 protein: ASSEELGWDRGFAGYT
J gene: TRBJ1-2
V gene: TRBV2
D gene: TRBD1

CDR3 protein: AWSGRISGNTIY
J gene: TRBJ1-3
V gene: TRBV30
D gene: .

CDR3 protein: ATTSGHGELF
J gene: TRBJ2-2
V gene: TRBV24-1
D gene: .

CDR3 protein: ARVPTGTYGYT
J gene: TRBJ1-2
V gene: TRBV2
D gene: TRBD1

CDR3 protein: ASSLGLAGGNEQF
J gene: TRBJ2-1
V gene: TRBV7-2
D gene: TRBD2

CDR3 protein: ASSLRDRASQY
J gene: TRBJ2-7
V gene: TRBV7-9
D gene: TRBD1

CDR3 protein: ASSKVSGLAKNIQY
J gene: TRBJ2-4
V gene: TRBV21-1
D gene: .

CDR3 protein: ASSLEGLGTGQGYT
J gene: TRBJ1-2
V gene: TRBV7-2
D gene: TRBD1

CDR3 protein: ASSFWGADTQY
J gene: TRBJ2-3
V gene: TRBV11-2
D gene: .

CDR3 protein: ASSDGPSRGLSLETQY
J gene: TRBJ2-5
V gene: TRBV10-2
D gene: TRBD1

CDR3 protein: ASSVEGGLPSYNEQF
J gene: TRBJ2-1
V gene: TRBV9
D gene: .